In its sample, the clone carrying this TCR beta chain was seen a few times. Its antigen is as yet unknown. It may be a read error: a sequence one base away is much more abundant. The data derive from a study of blood T cells in healthy people across ages. Regarding the study as a whole: More naive CD4+ cells and higher diversity were found in long-lived than in aged donors. Expanded clonotype changes were possibly confounded by unknown donor CMV status.

The CDR3 extends over 15 amino acids. Germline V CDR1 and CDR2: MNHEY, SMNVEV (reference sequence). Sample-barcoded 5' priming and a J-beta primer mix drove a second PCR of roughly 6 to 12 cycles. TCRdb independently ran MiXCR on the 5' RACE reads; one entry per CDR3 protein. The sample yields around 970,000 distinct CDR3 sequences, roughly 47% seen once. The chain employs TRBV27 and TRBJ2-1; TRBD1 is a possible D gene (5 bases). Specimen: blood. The origin of this receptor is a woman aged 55-69 years in good health. The CDR3 region is CASSLGASGYNGQFF. The CDR3 DNA sequence: TGTGCCAGCAGTTTAGGGGCGTCAGGCTACAATGGGCAGTTCTTC.